The clone carrying this TCR beta chain was observed once. As yet, its antigen is unknown. This sample stems from a study of cytomegalovirus exposure and HLA in healthy donors. Study observations and caveats: Most likely, a cluster of highly shared sequence variants arose as a sequencing artifact. TRBV6-2, TRBV6-3 and some other V segments were unresolvable in 87-base-pair reads. TCR beta chain V- and J-gene trimming was linked, in a later analysis, to a missense variant in DCLRE1C.

The CDR3 runs 16 residues. The V gene's germline CDR1 is GTSNPN and CDR2 SVGIG (reference sequence). Germline trimming cut 0 bases from V and 7 bases from J; bases unmatched to any gene: 7. Donors were ostensibly healthy at sampling, although undocumented immune exposures were probable. PCR amplification relied on 60 Vbeta primers (plus 13 Jbeta primers). Method: immunoSEQ multiplex PCR; TCRdb's copy keeps in-frame clones and lacks some. Of around 160,000 clones in the sample, more than 70% are singletons; the top ten hold around 8%. This receptor was obtained from a woman aged 40-49 years in good health and CMV-seropositive. The sequencing sample was made of PBMCs. The chain is built from TRBV30 and TRBJ2-3, with TRBD2 identical over 13 bases. The chain's CDR3 is CAWSVRTSGSWYTQYF. CDR3 DNA sequence: TGTGCCTGGAGTGTAAGGACTAGCGGGAGTTGGTATACGCAGTATTTT.